One and the same sample provided the 30 T cell receptor beta chains below, sequenced in a study of cytomegalovirus exposure and HLA in healthy donors. The PCR employed 60 Vbeta primers together with 13 Jbeta primers. Clones were read by immunoSEQ multiplex PCR, and TCRdb kept only the in-frame ones, dropping some. In all, the sample yields 150,000 or so clones. Source material: PBMCs. All receptors derive from a young woman in good health and CMV-seronegative.

The V gene is TRBV5-1, the J gene TRBJ2-7; perhaps TRBD2 as D (6 bases). This CDR3 spans 16 amino acids. Germline V CDR1 and CDR2: SGHRS, YFSETQ. V shed 1 base and J shed 0 bases, with 14 bases lying between them. The CDR3 sequence is CASSLRGGDLSYEQYV. The CDR3 nucleotides are TGCGCCAGCAGCTTGCGTGGAGGGGATCTCTCCTACGAGCAGTACGTC.

The chain uses TRBV6-6 and TRBJ2-5, with 8 bases lining up with TRBD1. Germline V gene sequence: CDR1 MNHNY, CDR2 SVGAGI (reference sequence). The CDR3 spans 14 residues. Unmatched junction bases numbered 2, after V lost 0 bases and J lost 5 bases. CDR3 DNA sequence: TGTGCCAGCAGTTACTCGCGGACAGGGGAGACCCAGTACTTC. Translated, it gives CASSYSRTGETQYF.

The V call is TRBV20-1, the J call TRBJ2-7, with TRBD2 as a possible D gene (5 bases). The CDR3 has 11 residues. Trimming removed 6 bases at V and 6 bases at J, with 12 bases between. CDR1 and CDR2 from the germline V gene are DFQATT and SNEGSKA (reference sequence). CDR3 sequence (DNA): TGCAGTGCCTCCAGACTATCCGAGCAGTACTTC. Residues: CSASRLSEQYF.

The CDR3 reads CASSLEKRDNEQFF. The CDR3 region has the DNA TGTGCCAGCAGCTTAGAAAAGCGGGACAATGAGCAGTTCTTC. The V call is TRBV11-2, the J call TRBJ2-1, with TRBD2 as a possible D gene (6 bases). The CDR3 length is 14 residues. Per the germline V gene, CDR1 is SGHAT and CDR2 is FQNNGV. Trimming removed 0 bases at V and 5 bases at J, with 8 bases between. The whole variable domain, remainder taken from reference TRBV11-2 and TRBJ2-1, is EAGVAQSPRYKIIEKRQSVAFWCNPISGHATLYWYQQILGQGPKLLIQFQNNGVVDDSQLPKDRFSAERLKGVDSTLKIQPAKLEDSAVYLCASSLEKRDNEQFFGPGTRLTVL.

The genes are TRBV6-6 and TRBJ1-2; 7 bases map to TRBD1. CDR1 and CDR2 (germline): MNHNY, SVGAGI (reference sequence). The CDR3 has 15 amino acids. The J segment lost 6 bases and the V segment lost 0 bases, leaving 7 bases of the junction unmatched. The CDR3 coding sequence is TGTGCCAGCAGTTACTCCGAACAGGGGAGCCATGGCTACACCTTC. This encodes CASSYSEQGSHGYTF.

J is TRBJ2-5 and V is TRBV7-9; D uncertain. V was pared by 0 bases and J by 5 bases, with 7 bases between. The CDR3 length is 13 residues. Germline CDR1 SEHNR, CDR2 FQNEAQ (reference sequence). CDR3 DNA: TGTGCCAGCAGCTTAGCTGCGAGGGAGACCCAGTACTTC. Its protein is CASSLAARETQYF.

The chain is built from TRBV7-2 and TRBJ2-7, with TRBD2 matching 9 bases. Germline V gives CDR1 SGHTA, CDR2 FQGNSA. The CDR3 runs 13 residues. V gave up 4 bases and J gave up 6 bases; unmatched junction bases: 4. The CDR3 protein is CASSWGLAGEQYF. The CDR3 DNA reads as TGTGCCAGCAGCTGGGGACTAGCTGGCGAGCAGTACTTC.

The rearrangement links TRBV5-1 to TRBJ2-3; 9 bases match TRBD2. V shed 7 bases, J shed 6 bases, and the junction held 15 bases outside the gene matches. This CDR3 contains 16 residues. Germline CDR1 and CDR2: SGHRS and YFSETQ. CDR3 in DNA: TGCGCCAGCGGCGGGACTAGCACCTATGGGGGGGATACGCAGTATTTT. Amino acids: CASGGTSTYGGDTQYF.

As regards this clone: The germline gene is not matched at one end of the junction; a read error may be the cause. V is TRBV19 and J is TRBJ1-1; TRBD1 matches at 11 bases. In germline, CDR1 is LNHDA, CDR2 SQIVND (reference sequence). The CDR3 is 17 amino acids. The CDR3 DNA sequence: TGTTCCAGTAGTATTGGACAGGGGGCCGGGAAGAACACTGAAGCTTTCTTT. It yields the protein CSSSIGQGAGKNTEAFF.

The chain carries TRBV5-1 and TRBJ2-7; D possibly corresponds to TRBD1 (5 bases). Germline V CDR1 and CDR2: SGHRS, YFSETQ. Deletions cut 5 bases from V and 4 bases from J, with 10 bases between. The CDR3 is 12 amino acids. CDR3 DNA: TGCGCCAGCAGACAGGACCAGTACGAGCAGTACTTC. The encoded protein is CASRQDQYEQYF.

The chain links TRBV27 to TRBJ1-1, with 7 bases fitting TRBD1. The V gene's germline CDR1 is MNHEY and CDR2 SMNVEV (reference sequence). The V and J ends lost 8 bases and 0 bases, in that order; junction bases with no gene match: 6. CDR3 length equals 14 residues. The CDR3 sequence: CASQKTGMNTEAFF. The CDR3 DNA reads TGTGCCAGCCAAAAGACAGGGATGAACACTGAAGCTTTCTTT.

The genes are TRBV4-1 and TRBJ2-3; 8 bases map to TRBD2. J lost 6 bases, V lost 0 bases, and 11 bases had no gene match. CDR3 length: 17 residues. Germline CDR1 and CDR2: MGHRA and YSYEKL. The CDR3 loop is CASSQENPAGVEDTQYF. In DNA form, the CDR3 reads TGCGCCAGCAGCCAAGAGAACCCAGCGGGAGTGGAGGATACGCAGTATTTT.

The chain recombines TRBV7-2 with TRBJ2-1, with TRBD2 as a possible D gene (6 bases). V was clipped by 1 base and J by 4 bases, with 11 bases between them. The CDR3 is 15 residues long. CDR1 and CDR2 from the germline V gene are SGHTA and FQGNSA. In DNA, the CDR3 is TGTGCCAGCAGCTTAGTGGACTACAATTACAATGAGCAGTTCTTC. This encodes CASSLVDYNYNEQFF.

The gene calls are TRBV30 and TRBJ2-1; 8 positions agree with TRBD2. CDR3 length: 15 amino acids. From germline, CDR1 is GTSNPN and CDR2 SVGIG (reference sequence). With V trimmed by 4 bases and J by 0 bases, 5 bases remained unmatched. The CDR3 DNA is TGTGCCTGGACAGCGGGAGCGAGCTCCTACAATGAGCAGTTCTTC. This gives the protein CAWTAGASSYNEQFF.

A word on this clone: The same CDR3 also results from other DNA sequences found in this sample. The chain couples TRBV5-1 to TRBJ2-1; 8 bases align to TRBD2. Germline lookup yields CDR1 SGHRS and CDR2 YFSETQ. CDR3 length: 14 amino acids. J was trimmed by 5 bases and V by 5 bases; bases with no gene match: 6. CDR3 amino acids: CASRLGLADNEQFF. CDR3 nucleotide sequence: TGCGCCAGCAGATTAGGACTAGCAGACAATGAGCAGTTCTTC.

This chain uses TRBV18 with TRBJ1-1, with 7 bases that match TRBD1. The CDR3 has 13 residues. Germline V gene data show CDR1 as KGHSH and CDR2 as LQKENI. The trim removed 2 bases at V and 7 bases at J, leaving 4 bases unmatched. The CDR3 loop is CASSPNWDSEAFF. CDR3 nucleotide sequence: TGTGCCAGCTCACCAAACTGGGACAGTGAAGCTTTCTTT.

The rearrangement uses TRBV30 and TRBJ1-4; D may be TRBD1 (5 bases). Germline V gene lookup returns CDR1 GTSNPN and CDR2 SVGIG (reference sequence). V was clipped by 0 bases and J by 11 bases, with 16 bases between them. This CDR3 has 14 residues. The CDR3 nucleotides read TGTGCCTGGAGTGTACGGTCGGCAGGGAGGAAACTGTTTTTT. Its protein product is CAWSVRSAGRKLFF.

The genes are TRBV18 and TRBJ1-2; D perhaps matches TRBD1 (5 bases). CDR3 length: 16 residues. V lost 3 bases, J lost 1 base, and 15 bases lay in between. Germline V gene data show CDR1 as KGHSH and CDR2 as LQKENI. In DNA form, the CDR3 reads TGTGCCAGCTCACCCCAGAGGGGAGGGGATAACTATGGCTACACCTTC. Its protein product is CASSPQRGGDNYGYTF.

The V and J genes are TRBV7-9 and TRBJ2-1; TRBD2 aligns across 10 bases. The germline gives CDR1 SEHNR, CDR2 FQNEAQ (reference sequence). V lost 4 bases, J lost 2 bases, and 5 bases stayed unmatched. This CDR3 has 16 amino acids. The CDR3 nucleotides read TGTGCCAGCAGCTCAGGACTAGCGGTAGCCTACAATGAGCAGTTCTTC. It specifies CASSSGLAVAYNEQFF.

This chain links TRBV11-2 with TRBJ2-1, with TRBD1 as a possible D gene (5 bases). V was shortened by 1 base and J by 0 bases, with 13 bases between the two germline ends. The V gene's germline CDR1 is SGHAT and CDR2 FQNNGV. This CDR3 is built from 17 residues. The CDR3 DNA sequence: TGTGCCAGCAGCTTAGGAGCAGGGTCCCGCTCCTACAATGAGCAGTTCTTC. It encodes CASSLGAGSRSYNEQFF.

The CDR3 here is CASSRTGTGELFF. In DNA form, the CDR3 reads TGCGCCAGCAGCCGAACAGGCACCGGGGAGCTGTTTTTT. This rearrangement joins TRBV10-1 to TRBJ2-2; possibly TRBD1 for D (5 bases). The germline CDR1 and CDR2 sequences are WNHNN and SYGVQD (reference sequence). CDR3 length: 13 residues. V was cut by 6 bases and J by 4 bases, with 9 bases left in between.

This chain joins TRBV6-6 and TRBJ2-5, with unresolved D. Germline V gives CDR1 MNHNY, CDR2 SVGAGI (reference sequence). V gave up 0 bases and J gave up 2 bases, with 10 bases separating them. This CDR3 is built from 15 residues. This CDR3 is CASSYSKTRQETQYF. In DNA, the CDR3 is TGTGCCAGCAGTTACTCGAAAACCCGGCAAGAGACCCAGTACTTC.

The chain uses TRBV5-4 and TRBJ2-5; tentative D call: TRBD2 (6 bases). CDR3 size: 17 residues. Germline CDR1 reads SGHNT; CDR2 reads YYREEE (reference sequence). Trimming shortened V by 2 bases and J by 2 bases, and 19 bases separated the two germline ends. In nucleotides, the CDR3 is TGTGCCAGCAGCTTAAGGGGCGGGGCAGTAAAACAAGAGACCCAGTACTTC. It specifies CASSLRGGAVKQETQYF.

The chain links TRBV27 to TRBJ2-7, with TRBD1 identical over 8 bases. Germline loops: CDR1 MNHEY, CDR2 SMNVEV (reference sequence). V shed 4 bases and J 1 base; nucleotides not matched to a gene: 3. The CDR3 has 14 amino acids. The CDR3 nucleotides are TGTGCCAGCAGTTCAGACAGGGGTTCCTACGAGCAGTACGTC. Amino acids: CASSSDRGSYEQYV.

J is TRBJ1-2 and V is TRBV30; no reliable D call. In germline, CDR1 is GTSNPN, CDR2 SVGIG (reference sequence). V gave up 0 bases and J gave up 6 bases, with 11 bases separating them. CDR3 length equals 13 residues. DNA of the CDR3: TGTGCCTGGAGTGTACGTGCGGTGGATGGCTACACCTTC. This encodes CAWSVRAVDGYTF.

The chain links TRBV5-1 to TRBJ2-3; weak D call: TRBD2 (6 bases). The length of the CDR3 is 13 residues. Looked up from germline, CDR1 is SGHRS and CDR2 is YFSETQ. Trimming removed 5 bases at V and 11 bases at J, with 18 bases between. The CDR3 DNA reads TGCGCCAGCAGTTCCGAGGGAGCGGGTAAGCAGTATTTT. The encoded protein is CASSSEGAGKQYF.

The chain joins TRBV21-1 to TRBJ2-3; TRBD2, the table's D call, lacks a check against the DNA. TRBV21-1 is given as a pseudogene. This CDR3 is 16 amino acids long. CDR3 region: CASSKDRAQITDTQYF. CDR3 DNA: TGTGCCAGCAGCAAAGATCGAGCGCAAATCACAGATACGCAGTATTTT.

This sequence joins TRBV6-6 and TRBJ1-2; unclear D gene. Germline assignment: CDR1 MNHNY and CDR2 SVGAGI (reference sequence). The CDR3 spans 13 residues. The V gene lost 6 bases and the J gene lost 0 bases, with 8 bases spanning the gap. The DNA of the CDR3 is TGTGCCAGCAGGGTCACAGCTAACTATGGCTACACCTTC. Translating gives CASRVTANYGYTF.

The V call is TRBV4-1, the J call TRBJ2-3, with a weak D call TRBD2 (6 bases). This CDR3 region has 16 residues. CDR1 MGHRA and CDR2 YSYEKL come from the germline V gene. V was pared by 0 bases and J by 2 bases, with 12 bases between. The CDR3 reads CASSQDWRGFTDTQYF. The CDR3, as DNA: TGCGCCAGCAGCCAAGATTGGAGGGGCTTCACAGATACGCAGTATTTT.

This chain links TRBV14 with TRBJ2-3; D might be TRBD1 (6 bases). Germline CDR1 reads SGHDN; CDR2 reads FVKESK. V shed 1 base and J shed 1 base, with 9 bases lying between them. The CDR3 spans 15 residues. Here the CDR3 reads CASSQGGPRTDTQYF. DNA for the CDR3: TGTGCCAGCAGCCAAGGGGGGCCTCGCACAGATACGCAGTATTTT.